This T cell receptor beta chain was found in a study of T-cell reconstitution after alpha-beta-depleted transplantation in children. This clonotype was counted many times. What it binds is unknown. Findings and caveats of the study: Some patients showed high day-60 TCRbeta diversity, which derived from surviving recipient T cells and thymic progenitors. Where alpha-beta T cells came from about two months after transplant was reportedly several hundred expanded graft clones. At one year after transplant, newly produced T cells mostly accounted for T-cell counts and diversity.

This sample's TCRbeta library carried unique molecular identifier barcodes. TCRdb reprocessed the PCR reads with MiXCR, giving one entry per CDR3 protein. The table includes hundreds of thousands of distinct CDR3 sequences, 8% to 11% detected once. Material: PBMCs, obtained before TCRalphabeta/CD19-depleted stem cell transplant. The TCR comes from a child aged 2-15 years with inherited bone marrow failure, due to receive a stem cell transplant.

Written as DNA, the CDR3 is TGTGCCAGCAGCCTTGAGATTCGGACTATTTACCCCAAAAACATTCAGTACTTC. Its protein is CASSLEIRTIYPKNIQYF. The chain is built from TRBV28 and TRBJ2-4; tentatively, D is TRBD2 (6 bases). The germline V gene has CDR1 MDHEN and CDR2 SYDVKM. The CDR3 spans 18 residues. The V and J ends lost 6 bases and 2 bases respectively, with 23 bases between them.